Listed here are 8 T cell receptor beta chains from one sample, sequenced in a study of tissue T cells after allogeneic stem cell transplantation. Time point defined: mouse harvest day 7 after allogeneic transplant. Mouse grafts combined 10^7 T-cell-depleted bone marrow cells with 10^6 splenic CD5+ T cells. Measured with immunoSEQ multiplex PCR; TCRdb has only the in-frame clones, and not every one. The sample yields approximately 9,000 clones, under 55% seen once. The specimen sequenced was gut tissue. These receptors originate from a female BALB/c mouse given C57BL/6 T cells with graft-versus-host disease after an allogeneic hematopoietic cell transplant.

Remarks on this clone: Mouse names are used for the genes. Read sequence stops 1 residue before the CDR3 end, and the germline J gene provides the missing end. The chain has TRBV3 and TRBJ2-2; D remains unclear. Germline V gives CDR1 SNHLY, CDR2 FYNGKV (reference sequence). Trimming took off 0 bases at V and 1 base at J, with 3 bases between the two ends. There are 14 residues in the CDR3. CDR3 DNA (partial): TGTGCCAGCAGCTTAGCCCTAAACACCGGGCAGCTCTAC. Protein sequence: CASSLALNTGQLY. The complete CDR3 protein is CASSLALNTGQLYF.

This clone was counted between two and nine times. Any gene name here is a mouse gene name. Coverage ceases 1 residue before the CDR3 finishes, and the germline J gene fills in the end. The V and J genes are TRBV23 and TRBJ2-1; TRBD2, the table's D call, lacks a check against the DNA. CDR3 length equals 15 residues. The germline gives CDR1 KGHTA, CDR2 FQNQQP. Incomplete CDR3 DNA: TGCTCCAGCAGACGGGACTGGGAGAACTATGCTGAGCAGTTC. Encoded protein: CSSRRDWENYAEQF. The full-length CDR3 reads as CSSRRDWENYAEQFF. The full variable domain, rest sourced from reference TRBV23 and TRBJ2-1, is DAAVTQKPRYLIKMKGQEAEMKCIPEKGHTAVFWYQQKQSKELKFLIYFQNQQPLDQIDMVKERFSAVCPSSSLCSLGIRTCEAEDSALYLCSSRRDWENYAEQFFGPGTRLTVL.

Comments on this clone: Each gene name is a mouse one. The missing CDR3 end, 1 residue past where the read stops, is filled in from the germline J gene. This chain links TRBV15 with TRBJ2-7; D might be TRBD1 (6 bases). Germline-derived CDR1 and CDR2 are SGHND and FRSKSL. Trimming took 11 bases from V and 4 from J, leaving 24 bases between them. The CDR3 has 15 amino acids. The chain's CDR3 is CAPVPPRTEKYEQYF. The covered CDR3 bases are TGTGCCCCAGTCCCCCCCCGGACAGAAAAATATGAACAGTAC.

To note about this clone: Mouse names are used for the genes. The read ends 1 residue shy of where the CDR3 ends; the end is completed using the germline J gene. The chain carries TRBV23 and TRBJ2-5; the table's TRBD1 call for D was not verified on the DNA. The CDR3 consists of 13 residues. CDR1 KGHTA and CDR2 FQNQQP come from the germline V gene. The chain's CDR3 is CSSSRDIQDTQYF. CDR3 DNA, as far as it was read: TGCTCCAGCAGTCGGGACATCCAAGACACCCAGTAC.

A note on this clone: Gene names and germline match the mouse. The sequenced part of the CDR3 DNA is TGTGCCAGCAGTCTGTCGATTAACACAGAAGTCTTC. It specifies CASSLSINTEVF. The full CDR3 protein reads CASSLSINTEVFF. The chain combines TRBV26 with TRBJ1-1; D is unresolved. Coverage ceases 1 residue before the CDR3 finishes, and the germline J gene fills in the end. This CDR3 has 13 amino acids. The V gene lost 0 bases and the J gene lost 2 bases, with 4 bases spanning the gap. Germline lookup yields CDR1 KGHPV and CDR2 FQNQEV (reference sequence).

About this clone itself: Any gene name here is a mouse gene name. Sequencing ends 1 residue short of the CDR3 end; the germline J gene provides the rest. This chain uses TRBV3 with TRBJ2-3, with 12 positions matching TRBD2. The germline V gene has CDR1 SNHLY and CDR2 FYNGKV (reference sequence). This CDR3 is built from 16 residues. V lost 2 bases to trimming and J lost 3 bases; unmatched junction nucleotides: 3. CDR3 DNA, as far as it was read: TGTGCCAGCAGCTTACGACTGGGGGGGCGGGCAGAAACGCTGTAT. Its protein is CASSLRLGGRAETLY. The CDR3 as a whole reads CASSLRLGGRAETLYF.

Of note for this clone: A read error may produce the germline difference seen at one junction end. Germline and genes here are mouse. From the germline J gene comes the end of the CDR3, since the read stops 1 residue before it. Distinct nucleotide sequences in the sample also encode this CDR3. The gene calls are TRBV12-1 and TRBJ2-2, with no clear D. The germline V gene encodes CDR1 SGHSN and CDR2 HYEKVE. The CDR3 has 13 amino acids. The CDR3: CASSGRNTGQLYF. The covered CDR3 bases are TGCGCCAGCTCTGGCAGAAACACCGGGCAGCTCTAC.

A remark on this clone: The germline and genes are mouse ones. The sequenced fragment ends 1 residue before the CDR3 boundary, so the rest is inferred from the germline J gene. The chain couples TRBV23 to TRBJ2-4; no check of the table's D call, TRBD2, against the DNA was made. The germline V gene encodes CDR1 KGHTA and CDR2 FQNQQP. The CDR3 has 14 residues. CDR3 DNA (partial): TGCTCCAGCAGCCGGACTGGGGGTCAAAACACCTTGTAC. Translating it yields CSSSRTGGQNTLY. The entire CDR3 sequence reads CSSSRTGGQNTLYF.